This TCR beta chain was profiled in a study of T cell responses to AZD1222 COVID-19 vaccine. Broader study findings: In a largely white British group with more females than males, clonal diversity was possibly underestimated. No day 14 peak samples; only post-peak repertoires were characterized.

The protocol was immunoSEQ multiplex PCR, while the TCRdb copy is restricted to in-frame clones and leaves out a portion. The sample lists under 150,000 clones, approximately 89% occurring once. This clone was counted only a few times. Its antigen is as yet unknown. The germline V gene has CDR1 MNHEY and CDR2 SVGAGI. V lost 2 bases and J 7 bases, leaving 9 bases between the germline ends. This CDR3 spans 14 amino acids. The V gene is TRBV6-5, the J gene TRBJ1-6, with a weak D call TRBD1 (6 bases). The clonotype originates from an adult who received the AZD1222 COVID-19 vaccine. This specimen consisted of peripheral blood, obtained 28 days after the second AZD1222 dose. As DNA, the CDR3 is TGTGCCAGCAGTTACCGGACAGAGAATTCACCCCTCCACTTT. This sequence encodes CASSYRTENSPLHF.